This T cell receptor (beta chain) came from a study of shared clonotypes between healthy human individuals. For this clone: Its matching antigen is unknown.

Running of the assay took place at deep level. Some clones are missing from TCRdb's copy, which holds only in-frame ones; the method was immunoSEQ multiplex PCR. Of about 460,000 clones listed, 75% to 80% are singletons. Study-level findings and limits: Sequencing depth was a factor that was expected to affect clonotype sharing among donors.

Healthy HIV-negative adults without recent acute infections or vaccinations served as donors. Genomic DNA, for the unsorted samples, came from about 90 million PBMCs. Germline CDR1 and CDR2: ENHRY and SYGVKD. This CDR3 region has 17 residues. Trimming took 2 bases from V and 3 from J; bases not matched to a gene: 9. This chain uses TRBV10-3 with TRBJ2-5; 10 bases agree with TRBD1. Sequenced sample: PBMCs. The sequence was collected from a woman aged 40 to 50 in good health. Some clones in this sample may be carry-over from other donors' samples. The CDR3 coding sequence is TGTGCCATCAGTGAGGAGGGGTGGGGACAGGGGAAAGAGACCCAGTACTTC. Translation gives CAISEEGWGQGKETQYF.